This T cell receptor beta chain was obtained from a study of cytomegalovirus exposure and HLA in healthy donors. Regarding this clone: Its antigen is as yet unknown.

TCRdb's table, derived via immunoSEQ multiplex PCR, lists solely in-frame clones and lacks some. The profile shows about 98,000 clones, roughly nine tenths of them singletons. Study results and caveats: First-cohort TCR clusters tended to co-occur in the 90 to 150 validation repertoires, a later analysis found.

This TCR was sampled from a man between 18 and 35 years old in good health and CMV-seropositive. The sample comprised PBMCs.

In nucleotides, the CDR3 is TGTGCCAGCAAACTCGATTCTGGGGCCAACGTCCTGACTTTC. It yields the protein CASKLDSGANVLTF. The rearrangement uses TRBV7-3 and TRBJ2-6; D uncertain. CDR1 is SGHTA and CDR2 is FQGTGA in the germline V gene. V was cut by 7 bases and J by 1 base, with 8 bases left in between. The CDR3 sequence is 14 residues long.